This note documents a single T cell receptor beta chain sequence. The sample comes from a study of cytomegalovirus exposure and HLA in healthy donors. It was with 60 Vbeta and 13 Jbeta primers that the PCR ran. Here immunoSEQ multiplex PCR was the method, and the copy in TCRdb shows in-frame clones only, minus some. This table has about 200,000 clones, over 80% appearing once. Germline loops: CDR1 LNHDA, CDR2 SQIVND (reference sequence). Trimming took 10 bases from V and 5 from J; bases not matched to a gene: 7. CDR3 size: 13 residues. Sample: PBMCs. The clonotype was recovered from a boy aged 2-9 years in good health and CMV-seronegative. The chain carries TRBV19 and TRBJ1-1; 10 bases agree with TRBD1. CDR3 sequence reads: CATRQGAGTEAFF. The CDR3 region has the DNA TGTGCCACCAGACAGGGGGCAGGGACTGAAGCTTTCTTT.